This T cell receptor beta chain was captured by sequencing in a study of cytomegalovirus exposure and HLA in healthy donors. The CDR3 covers 14 residues. The trim removed 7 bases at V and 6 bases at J, leaving 10 bases unmatched. CDR1 MDHEN and CDR2 SYDVKM come from the germline V gene. Produced via immunoSEQ multiplex PCR; TCRdb's table is partial and in-frame only. This table has 250,000 to 350,000 clones, 87% appearing once. The genes are TRBV28 and TRBJ2-7; 9 nucleotides agree with TRBD1. What was sequenced was PBMCs. The clonotype was recovered from a woman aged 30 to 39 in good health and CMV-seropositive. The CDR3 loop reads CASTSGTGPLEQYF. The CDR3 nucleotides are TGTGCCAGCACCTCCGGGACAGGGCCCCTCGAGCAGTACTTC.